Listed below are T cell receptor beta chains from one sample, sequenced in a study of blood T cell repertoires in COVID-19. Method: immunoSEQ multiplex PCR; TCRdb's copy keeps in-frame clones and lacks some. Of about 230,000 clones in the sample, roughly 84% were seen once. The sequenced material came from peripheral blood. The receptors were sampled from a man aged 40-49 years with acute or convalescent COVID-19. The CDR3 runs from the conserved cysteine through the conserved F or W. D genes are given only for firm matches. Some rows have no size entry. The others give once, few or many, or a class for an expanded clone.

cdr3_aa cdr3_nt d_call j_call v_call clone_size
CASSSPDCFPGYTF TGTGCCAGCAGCAGCCCGGACTGCTTTCCTGGCTACACCTTC - TRBJ1-2 TRBV21-1 once
CASSLGQGAGRPQHF TGTGCCAGCAGCTTGGGCCAGGGGGCGGGTAGGCCCCAGCATTTT TRBD1 TRBJ1-5 TRBV7-2 few
CASSVDIRGRKLFF TGTGCCAGCAGCGTAGATATAAGGGGCAGAAAACTGTTTTTT - TRBJ1-4 TRBV9 -
CASSPRTGGTGELFF TGTGCCAGCAGCCCACGGACAGGGGGCACCGGGGAGCTGTTTTTT TRBD1 TRBJ2-2 TRBV11-3 -
CASSQDRVGFSIAFF TGTGCCAGCAGCCAAGACAGGGTGGGATTTTCGATAGCTTTCTTT - TRBJ1-1 TRBV14 once
CASSLKIGEQGVGEQFF TGTGCCAGCAGCTTAAAAATAGGAGAACAGGGGGTTGGTGAGCAGTTCTTC TRBD1 TRBJ2-1 TRBV11-2 -
CAGGQGYGYTF TGTGCCGGGGGACAGGGGTATGGCTACACCTTC TRBD1 TRBJ1-2 TRBV5-8 -
CAWSLRLDFGELFF TGTGCCTGGAGTCTTCGACTAGATTTCGGGGAGCTGTTTTTT - TRBJ2-2 TRBV30 -
CASATGWDTGELFF TGTGCCAGCGCGACAGGGTGGGACACCGGGGAGCTGTTTTTT TRBD1 TRBJ2-2 TRBV19 -
CASSEGDTYEQYF TGTGCCAGCAGTGAGGGGGACACCTACGAGCAGTACTTC - TRBJ2-7 TRBV6-4 -
CSVGQGNTEAFF TGCAGCGTTGGTCAGGGTAACACTGAAGCTTTCTTT - TRBJ1-1 TRBV29-1 few
CASSVATSGDTGELFF TGTGCCAGCAGCGTAGCGACTAGCGGAGACACCGGGGAGCTGTTTTTT TRBD2 TRBJ2-2 TRBV9 -
CASSRGTDDYGYTF TGTGCCAGCAGTCGAGGGACAGACGACTATGGCTACACCTTC TRBD1 TRBJ1-2 TRBV6-5 -
CASSQEGGNYGYTF TGCGCCAGCAGTCAAGAGGGGGGGAACTATGGCTACACCTTC - TRBJ1-2 TRBV23-1 -
CATALAVSSYNEQFF TGTGCCACCGCACTAGCGGTGAGCTCCTACAATGAGCAGTTCTTC TRBD2 TRBJ2-1 TRBV7-3 -
CASSYSTGVQQYF TGTGCCAGCAGTTACTCGACGGGGGTTCAGCAGTACTTC - TRBJ2-7 TRBV6-5 -
CARVSGGSYNEQFF TGTGCCAGAGTTAGCGGGGGCTCCTACAATGAGCAGTTCTTC TRBD2 TRBJ2-1 TRBV5-8 -
CASSLVGVTNEKLFF TGTGCCAGCAGCTTAGTAGGGGTTACTAATGAAAAACTGTTTTTT - TRBJ1-4 TRBV11-2 -
CASSLVMTGGMNTEAFF TGTGCCAGCAGCTTGGTTATGACAGGGGGAATGAACACTGAAGCTTTCTTT TRBD1 TRBJ1-1 TRBV5-4 -
CASSLWGQRPNTEAFF TGCGCCAGCAGCTTGTGGGGACAGAGGCCCAACACTGAAGCTTTCTTT TRBD1 TRBJ1-1 TRBV5-1 -
CASSLGLRLASNTGELFF TGTGCCAGCAGCTTAGGTTTGAGGCTAGCGTCGAACACCGGGGAGCTGTTTTTT - TRBJ2-2 TRBV7-2 -
CASSWGQTYEQYF TGTGCCAGCAGTTGGGGACAGACTTACGAGCAGTACTTC TRBD1 TRBJ2-7 TRBV12-3/TRBV12-4 -
CASSLVSGGSLNEQFF TGTGCCAGCAGCTTAGTTAGTGGCGGGAGTCTGAATGAGCAGTTCTTC TRBD2 TRBJ2-1 TRBV7-6 -
CATSRDYSGVDRATGYTF TGTGCCACCAGCAGAGATTATTCGGGAGTAGACAGGGCTACTGGCTACACCTTC TRBD1 TRBJ1-2 TRBV15 -
CASRARQGDETQYF TGTGCCAGCAGGGCTAGACAGGGGGATGAGACCCAGTACTTC TRBD1 TRBJ2-5 TRBV7-2 -
CASSIDSSGQGPNTEAFF TGTGCCAGTAGTATAGATAGTTCGGGACAGGGGCCGAACACTGAAGCTTTCTTT TRBD1 TRBJ1-1 TRBV19 -
CSVDGSSSRTDTQYF TGCAGCGTTGACGGATCTAGCAGTCGCACAGATACGCAGTATTTT - TRBJ2-3 TRBV29-1 -
CAWSVRLEGEQFF TGTGCCTGGAGTGTACGTCTAGAGGGTGAGCAGTTCTTC - TRBJ2-1 TRBV30 -
CASSYRGQGEFQPQHF TGTGCCAGCAGTTATCGGGGACAGGGAGAGTTTCAGCCCCAGCATTTT TRBD1 TRBJ1-5 TRBV6-5 -
CASSLDRNSFYGYTF TGTGCCAGCAGCTTAGATCGAAACAGCTTCTATGGCTACACCTTC - TRBJ1-2 TRBV11-2 -
CASSPQGAGAFF TGTGCCAGCAGCCCCCAGGGGGCTGGGGCTTTCTTT TRBD1 TRBJ1-1 TRBV12-3/TRBV12-4 -
CASSQGASSGNTIYF TGCGCCAGCAGCCAAGGGGCCAGCTCTGGAAACACCATATATTTT - TRBJ1-3 TRBV5-1 -
CASSPRQGPYEQYF TGCGCCAGCAGCCCCAGACAGGGACCATACGAGCAGTACTTC TRBD1 TRBJ2-7 TRBV4-1 -
CASSVDRGSYNEQFF TGTGCCAGCAGTGTAGACAGGGGATCTTACAATGAGCAGTTCTTC TRBD1 TRBJ2-1 TRBV6-4 -
CSVAQGASDTQYF TGCAGCGTCGCACAGGGGGCCTCAGATACGCAGTATTTT TRBD1 TRBJ2-3 TRBV29-1 -
CASSVGSQDTQYF TGTGCCAGCAGCGTGGGGAGTCAAGATACGCAGTATTTT - TRBJ2-3 TRBV9 -
CASTISTGAHGAFF TGCGCCAGCACCATTAGTACAGGGGCGCACGGAGCTTTCTTT TRBD1 TRBJ1-1 TRBV5-1 -
CASLTGLAGEHEQFF TGTGCCAGCCTGACTGGACTAGCGGGAGAACATGAGCAGTTCTTC TRBD2 TRBJ2-1 TRBV2 -
CASSQVVRETQYF TGCGCCAGCAGCCAAGTTGTCCGAGAGACCCAGTACTTC - TRBJ2-5 TRBV4-3 -
CASGSSGSSYNEQFF TGTGCCAGCGGTTCTAGCGGTAGCTCCTACAATGAGCAGTTCTTC TRBD2 TRBJ2-1 TRBV6-5 few
CASSPPGQAVNYGYTF TGTGCCAGCAGTCCGCCGGGACAGGCGGTCAACTATGGCTACACCTTC TRBD1 TRBJ1-2 TRBV28 -
CASSPAPGQIGGYTF TGCGCCAGCAGCCCAGCCCCGGGACAGATAGGTGGCTACACCTTC TRBD1 TRBJ1-2 TRBV5-1 -
CASSETGGSYNEQFF TGTGCCAGCAGTGAAACAGGGGGTTCCTACAATGAGCAGTTCTTC TRBD1 TRBJ2-1 TRBV25-1 -
CASSPQTASQIDGYTF TGTGCCAGCAGTCCCCAGACAGCTAGTCAAATCGATGGCTACACCTTC - TRBJ1-2 TRBV27 -
CASSPPRGTYEQYF TGTGCCAGCAGCCCGCCCAGGGGAACCTACGAGCAGTACTTC - TRBJ2-7 TRBV7-9 -
CSGLTGGNTEAFF TGCAGCGGGTTAACAGGGGGAAACACTGAAGCTTTCTTT TRBD1 TRBJ1-1 TRBV29-1 few
CSVGGPGGQPQHF TGCAGCGTTGGGGGCCCAGGTGGTCAGCCCCAGCATTTT - TRBJ1-5 TRBV29-1 -
CSKRESYNEQFF TGCAGCAAGCGGGAGTCCTACAATGAGCAGTTCTTC TRBD2 TRBJ2-1 TRBV29-1 few
CASSRQGLETQYF TGCGCCAGCAGCCGACAGGGGCTAGAGACCCAGTACTTC TRBD1 TRBJ2-5 TRBV4-3 -
CASSEAQGQGTFF TGTGCCAGCAGTGAAGCTCAGGGACAGGGAACTTTCTTT TRBD1 TRBJ1-1 TRBV2 few
CASGFTGNGYTF TGCGCCAGCGGTTTTACAGGGAATGGCTACACCTTC - TRBJ1-2 TRBV10-1 -
CASSRRTGELFF TGTGCCAGTAGTAGACGGACAGGGGAGCTGTTTTTT - TRBJ2-2 TRBV19 -
CASSLLYSNYGYTF TGTGCCAGCAGCTTATTGTACAGTAACTATGGCTACACCTTC - TRBJ1-2 TRBV7-2 -
CASRTGGQGNEQFF TGTGCCAGCAGGACCGGGGGACAGGGCAATGAGCAGTTCTTC TRBD1 TRBJ2-1 TRBV7-9 -
CASSELAANTGELFF TGTGCCAGCAGTGAATTGGCAGCGAACACCGGGGAGCTGTTTTTT - TRBJ2-2 TRBV6-1 -